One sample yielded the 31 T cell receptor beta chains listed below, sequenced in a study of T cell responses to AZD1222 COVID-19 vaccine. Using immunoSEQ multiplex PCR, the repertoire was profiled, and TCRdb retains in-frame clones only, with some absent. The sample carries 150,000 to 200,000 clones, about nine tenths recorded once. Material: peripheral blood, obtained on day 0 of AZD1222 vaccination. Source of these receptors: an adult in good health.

In nucleotides, the CDR3 is TGCAGCGCCTTAGGACTAGCGGGGGGGAACTACGAGCAGTACTTC. The encoded protein is CSALGLAGGNYEQYF. The chain recombines TRBV29-1 with TRBJ2-7; TRBD2 matches at 15 bases. V was clipped by 7 bases and J by 3 bases; unmatched bases: 7. Germline CDR1 is SQVTM and CDR2 is ANQGSEA. CDR3 length: 15 residues.

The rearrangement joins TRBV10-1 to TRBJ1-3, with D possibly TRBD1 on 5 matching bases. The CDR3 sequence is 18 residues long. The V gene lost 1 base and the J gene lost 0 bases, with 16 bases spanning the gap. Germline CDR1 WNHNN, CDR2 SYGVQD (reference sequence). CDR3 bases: TGCGCCAGCAGTGAGTGGGACGGAAACCATTTCTCTGGAAACACCATATATTTT. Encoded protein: CASSEWDGNHFSGNTIYF.

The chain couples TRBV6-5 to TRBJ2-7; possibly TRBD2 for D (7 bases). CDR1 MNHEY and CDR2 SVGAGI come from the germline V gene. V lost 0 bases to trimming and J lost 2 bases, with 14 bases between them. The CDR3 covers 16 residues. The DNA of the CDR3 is TGTGCCAGCAGTTACTCCGGGGGGCGAATAACCTACGAGCAGTACTTC. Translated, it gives CASSYSGGRITYEQYF.

The CDR3 nucleotides read TGTGCCAGCAGTTACTCCGCTAGTCTAACCCAAGAGACCCAGTACTTC. As protein: CASSYSASLTQETQYF. The rearrangement links TRBV6-5 to TRBJ2-5; D is unclear. Germline CDR1 reads MNHEY; CDR2 reads SVGAGI. CDR3 length: 16 residues. With 0 bases removed from V and 1 base from J, the gap between germline ends came to 12 bases.

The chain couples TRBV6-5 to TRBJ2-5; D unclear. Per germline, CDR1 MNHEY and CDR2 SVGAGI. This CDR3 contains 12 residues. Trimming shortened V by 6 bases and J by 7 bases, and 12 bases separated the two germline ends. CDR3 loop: CASRFLARTQYF. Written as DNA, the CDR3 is TGTGCCAGCAGGTTCCTGGCACGGACCCAGTACTTC.

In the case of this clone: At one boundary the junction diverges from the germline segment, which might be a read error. The chain's CDR3 is CASSQDGTSQNEKLFF. In DNA, the CDR3 is TGTGCCAGCAGCCAAGATGGAACCAGCCAAAATGAAAAGCTGTTTTTT. V gene TRBV3-1 (or the pseudogene TRBV3-2) combines with J gene TRBJ1-4; D uncertain. Per germline, CDR1 LGHDT and CDR2 YNNKEL (reference sequence). The CDR3 length is 16 residues.

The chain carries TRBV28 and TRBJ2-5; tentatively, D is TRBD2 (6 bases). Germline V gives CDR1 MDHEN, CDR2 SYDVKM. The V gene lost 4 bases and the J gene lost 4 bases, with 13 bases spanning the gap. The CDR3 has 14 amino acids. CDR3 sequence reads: CASSSPTSLETQYF. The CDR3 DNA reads TGTGCCAGCAGTTCCCCGACTAGTTTAGAGACCCAGTACTTC.

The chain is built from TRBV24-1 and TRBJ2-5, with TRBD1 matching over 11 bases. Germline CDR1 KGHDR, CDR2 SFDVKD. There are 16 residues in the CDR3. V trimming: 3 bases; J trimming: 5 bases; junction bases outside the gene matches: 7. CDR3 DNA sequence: TGTGCCACCAGTGATCCCGGGACAGGGGGTTTTGAGACCCAGTACTTC. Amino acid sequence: CATSDPGTGGFETQYF.

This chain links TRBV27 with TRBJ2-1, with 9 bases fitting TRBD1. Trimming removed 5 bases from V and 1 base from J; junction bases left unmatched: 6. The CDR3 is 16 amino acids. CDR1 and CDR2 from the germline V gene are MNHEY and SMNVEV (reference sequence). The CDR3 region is CASSLGGQGSYNEQFF. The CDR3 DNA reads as TGTGCCAGCAGTCTGGGGGGACAGGGTTCCTACAATGAGCAGTTCTTC.

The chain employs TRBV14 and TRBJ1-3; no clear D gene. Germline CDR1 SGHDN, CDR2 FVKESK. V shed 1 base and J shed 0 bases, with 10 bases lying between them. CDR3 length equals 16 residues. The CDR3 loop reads CASSQVSRASGNTIYF. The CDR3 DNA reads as TGTGCCAGCAGCCAAGTTAGCCGGGCCTCTGGAAACACCATATATTTT.

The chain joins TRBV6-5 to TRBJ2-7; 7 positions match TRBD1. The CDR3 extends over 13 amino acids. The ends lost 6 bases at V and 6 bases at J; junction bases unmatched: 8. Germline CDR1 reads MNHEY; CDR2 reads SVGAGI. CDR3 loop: CASRNRGSSEQYF. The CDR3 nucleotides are TGTGCCAGCAGGAACAGGGGTTCAAGCGAGCAGTACTTC.

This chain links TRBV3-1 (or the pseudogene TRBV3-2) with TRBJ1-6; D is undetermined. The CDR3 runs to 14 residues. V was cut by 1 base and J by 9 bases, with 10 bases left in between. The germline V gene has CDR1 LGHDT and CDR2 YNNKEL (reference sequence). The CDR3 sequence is CASSQGQIPSPLHF. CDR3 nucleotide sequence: TGTGCCAGCAGCCAAGGGCAAATTCCTTCACCCCTCCACTTT.

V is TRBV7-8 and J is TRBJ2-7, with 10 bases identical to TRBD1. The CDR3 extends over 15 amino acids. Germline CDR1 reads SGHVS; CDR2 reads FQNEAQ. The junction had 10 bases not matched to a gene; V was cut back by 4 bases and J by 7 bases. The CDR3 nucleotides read TGTGCCAGCAGCTCCCCCGGGACAGGGGTGCGGGAGCAGTACTTC. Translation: CASSSPGTGVREQYF.

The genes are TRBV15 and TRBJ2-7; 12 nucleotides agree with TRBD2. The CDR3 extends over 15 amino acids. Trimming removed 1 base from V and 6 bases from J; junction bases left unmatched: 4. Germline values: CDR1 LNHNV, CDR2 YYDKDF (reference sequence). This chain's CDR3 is CATSRATTSGGEQYF. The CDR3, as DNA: TGTGCCACCAGCAGAGCAACGACTAGCGGGGGCGAGCAGTACTTC.

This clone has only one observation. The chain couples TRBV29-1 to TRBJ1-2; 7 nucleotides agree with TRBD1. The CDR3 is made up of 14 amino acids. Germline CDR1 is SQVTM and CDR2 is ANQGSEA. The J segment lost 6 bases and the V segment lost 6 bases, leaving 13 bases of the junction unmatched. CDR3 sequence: CSVKNLGQEHGYTF. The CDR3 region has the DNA TGCAGCGTCAAGAACTTAGGACAGGAACATGGCTACACCTTC. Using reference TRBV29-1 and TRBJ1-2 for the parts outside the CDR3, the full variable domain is SAVISQKPSRDICQRGTSLTIQCQVDSQVTMMFWYRQQPGQSLTLIATANQGSEATYESGFVIDKFPISRPNLTFSTLTVSNMSPEDSSIYLCSVKNLGQEHGYTFGSGTRLTVV.

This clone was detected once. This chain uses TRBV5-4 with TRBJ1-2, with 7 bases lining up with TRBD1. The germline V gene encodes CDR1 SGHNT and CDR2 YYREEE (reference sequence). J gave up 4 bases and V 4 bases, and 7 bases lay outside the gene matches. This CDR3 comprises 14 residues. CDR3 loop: CASSGGQFGYGYTF. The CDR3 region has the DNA TGTGCCAGCAGCGGGGGACAGTTTGGCTATGGCTACACCTTC.

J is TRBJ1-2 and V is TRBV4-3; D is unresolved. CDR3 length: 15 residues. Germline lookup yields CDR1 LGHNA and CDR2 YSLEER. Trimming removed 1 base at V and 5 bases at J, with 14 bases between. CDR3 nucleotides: TGCGCCAGCAGCCAAGGATTTGGTATAACTTATGGCTACACCTTC. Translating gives CASSQGFGITYGYTF.

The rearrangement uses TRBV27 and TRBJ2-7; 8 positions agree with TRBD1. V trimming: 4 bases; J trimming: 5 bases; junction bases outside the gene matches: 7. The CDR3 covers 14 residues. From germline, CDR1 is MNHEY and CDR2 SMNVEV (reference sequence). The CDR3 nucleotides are TGTGCCAGCAGTTCCCGGACAGGGTCCCACGAGCAGTACTTC. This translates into CASSSRTGSHEQYF.

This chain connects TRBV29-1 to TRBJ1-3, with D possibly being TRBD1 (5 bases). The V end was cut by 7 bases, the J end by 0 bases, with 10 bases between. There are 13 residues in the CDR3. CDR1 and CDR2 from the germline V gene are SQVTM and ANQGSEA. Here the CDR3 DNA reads TGCAGCGCGACAGCCAACTCTGGAAACACCATATATTTT. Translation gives CSATANSGNTIYF.

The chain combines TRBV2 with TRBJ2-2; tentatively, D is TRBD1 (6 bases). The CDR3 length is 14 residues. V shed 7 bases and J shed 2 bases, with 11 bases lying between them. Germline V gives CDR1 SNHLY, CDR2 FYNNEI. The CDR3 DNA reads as TGTGCCAGCAAGACAGGAGAAAACACCGGGGAGCTGTTTTTT. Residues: CASKTGENTGELFF.

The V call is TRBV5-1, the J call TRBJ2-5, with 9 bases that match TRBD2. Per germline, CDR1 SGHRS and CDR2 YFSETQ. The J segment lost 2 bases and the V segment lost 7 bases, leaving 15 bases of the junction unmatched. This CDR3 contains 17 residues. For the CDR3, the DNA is TGCGCCAGCCTGTGGGGCCCGGCGGGAGGGCAGCAAGAGACCCAGTACTTC. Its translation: CASLWGPAGGQQETQYF.

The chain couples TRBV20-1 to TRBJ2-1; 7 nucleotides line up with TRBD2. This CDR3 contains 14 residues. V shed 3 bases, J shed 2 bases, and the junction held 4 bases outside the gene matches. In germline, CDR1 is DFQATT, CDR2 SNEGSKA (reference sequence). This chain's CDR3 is CSASSGPAYNEQFF. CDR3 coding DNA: TGCAGTGCTAGTAGCGGGCCTGCCTACAATGAGCAGTTCTTC.

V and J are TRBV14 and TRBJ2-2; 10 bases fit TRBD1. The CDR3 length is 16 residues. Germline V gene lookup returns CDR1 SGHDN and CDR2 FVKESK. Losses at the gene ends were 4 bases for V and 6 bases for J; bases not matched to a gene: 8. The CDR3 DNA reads TGTGCCAGCAGCCCCCCGGGACAGGGGATGGCCGGGGAGCTGTTTTTT. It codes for CASSPPGQGMAGELFF.

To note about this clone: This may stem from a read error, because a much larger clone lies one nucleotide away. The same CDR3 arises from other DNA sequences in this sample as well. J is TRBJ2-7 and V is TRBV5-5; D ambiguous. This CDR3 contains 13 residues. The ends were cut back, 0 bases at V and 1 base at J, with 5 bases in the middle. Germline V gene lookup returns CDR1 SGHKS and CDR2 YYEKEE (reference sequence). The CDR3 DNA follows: TGTGCCAGCAGCTTGGCCACTTCCTACGAGCAGTACTTC. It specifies CASSLATSYEQYF.

In DNA, the CDR3 is TGTGCCAGCAGTCACAAACAGGGTTCCTATGGCTACACCTTC. Its translation: CASSHKQGSYGYTF. The J gene is TRBJ1-2, the V gene TRBV27; D is possibly TRBD1 (6 bases). CDR3 length equals 14 residues. Germline CDR1 is MNHEY and CDR2 is SMNVEV (reference sequence). Trimming shortened V by 5 bases and J by 4 bases, and 14 bases separated the two germline ends.

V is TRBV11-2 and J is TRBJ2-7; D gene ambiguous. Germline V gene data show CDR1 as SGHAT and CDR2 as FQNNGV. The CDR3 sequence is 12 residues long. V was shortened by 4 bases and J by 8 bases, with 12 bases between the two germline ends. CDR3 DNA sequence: TGTGCCAGCAGCTCACCGACTCAGAAGCAGTACTTC. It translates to CASSSPTQKQYF.

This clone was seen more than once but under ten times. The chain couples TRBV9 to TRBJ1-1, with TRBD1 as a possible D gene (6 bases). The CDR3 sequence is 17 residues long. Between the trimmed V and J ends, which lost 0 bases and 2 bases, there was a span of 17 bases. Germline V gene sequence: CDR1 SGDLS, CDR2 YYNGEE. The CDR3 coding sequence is TGTGCCAGCAGCGTAGGAGGGGGAAGGGGACACAACACTGAAGCTTTCTTT. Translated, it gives CASSVGGGRGHNTEAFF.

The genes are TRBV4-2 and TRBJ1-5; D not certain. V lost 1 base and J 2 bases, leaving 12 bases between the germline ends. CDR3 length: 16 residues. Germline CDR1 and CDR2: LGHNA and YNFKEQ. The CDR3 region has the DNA TGTGCCAGCAGCCAAGGGTGGAGGGAGGGCAATCAGCCCCAGCATTTT. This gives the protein CASSQGWREGNQPQHF.

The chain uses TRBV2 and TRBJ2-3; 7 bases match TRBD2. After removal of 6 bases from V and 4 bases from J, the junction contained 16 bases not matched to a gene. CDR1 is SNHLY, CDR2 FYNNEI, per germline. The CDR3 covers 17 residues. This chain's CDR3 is CASSQPGTTRGADTQYF. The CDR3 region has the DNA TGTGCCAGCAGCCAACCCGGGACTACCCGCGGGGCAGATACGCAGTATTTT.

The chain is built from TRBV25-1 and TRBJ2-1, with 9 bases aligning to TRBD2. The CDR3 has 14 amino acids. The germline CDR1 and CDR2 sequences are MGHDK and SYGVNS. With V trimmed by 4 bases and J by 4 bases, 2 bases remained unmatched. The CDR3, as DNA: TGTGCCAGCAGTGGGCTAGCGGGGTACAATGAGCAGTTCTTC. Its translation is CASSGLAGYNEQFF. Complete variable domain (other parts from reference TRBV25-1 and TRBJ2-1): EADIYQTPRYLVIGTGKKITLECSQTMGHDKMYWYQQDPGMELHLIHYSYGVNSTEKGDLSSESTVSRIRTEHFPLTLESARPSHTSQYLCASSGLAGYNEQFFGPGTRLTVL.

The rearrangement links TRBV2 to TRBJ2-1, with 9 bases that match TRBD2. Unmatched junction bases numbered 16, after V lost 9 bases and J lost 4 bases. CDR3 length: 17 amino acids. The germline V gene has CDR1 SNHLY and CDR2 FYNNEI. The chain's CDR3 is CASTPRGLAGPYNEQFF. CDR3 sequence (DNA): TGTGCCAGTACCCCCCGGGGCCTAGCGGGGCCATACAATGAGCAGTTCTTC.